The next 6 T cell receptor beta chains were all read from a single sample in a study of cytomegalovirus exposure and HLA in healthy donors. The PCR ran on 60 Vbeta and 13 Jbeta primers. Only in-frame clones appear in the TCRdb table, and some are missing; sequencing was by immunoSEQ multiplex PCR. The data hold 210,000 or so clones, with nearly 80% observed a single time. Sequencing input: PBMCs. These receptors all come from a man between 18 and 29 years old in good health and CMV-seronegative.

The chain is built from TRBV13 and TRBJ2-2, with D perhaps TRBD1 (6 bases). Germline-derived CDR1 and CDR2 are PRHDT and FYEKMQ (reference sequence). CDR3 length: 14 residues. Between the trimmed V and J ends, which lost 4 bases and 7 bases, there was a span of 13 bases. CDR3 amino acids: CASSSGADSGELFF. DNA of the CDR3: TGTGCCAGCAGCTCAGGGGCGGACAGCGGGGAGCTGTTTTTT.

This clone was recorded a few times. The chain recombines TRBV2 with TRBJ1-2; 11 bases match TRBD1. The CDR3 sequence is 13 residues long. V lost 6 bases and J lost 6; bases outside the gene matches: 3. Germline CDR1 reads SNHLY; CDR2 reads FYNNEI. This CDR3 is CASSLGQGDGYTF. Written as DNA, the CDR3 is TGTGCCAGCAGCCTGGGACAGGGGGATGGCTACACCTTC.

In its sample, this clone was seen a few times. The chain carries TRBV6-5 and TRBJ1-1; the D gene is possibly TRBD1 (6 bases). This CDR3 is built from 12 residues. The germline V and J ends were trimmed by 5 bases and 6 bases, with 10 bases remaining between them. CDR1 and CDR2 from the germline V gene are MNHEY and SVGAGI. CDR3 DNA: TGTGCCAGCAGTACCAGGACAGCTGAAGCTTTCTTT. It yields the protein CASSTRTAEAFF.

This clone appeared a few times. The chain carries TRBV30 and TRBJ2-7; TRBD1 might be the D (6 bases). This CDR3 comprises 11 residues. Germline V gene data show CDR1 as GTSNPN and CDR2 as SVGIG (reference sequence). Between the trimmed V and J ends, which lost 6 bases and 1 base, there was a span of 7 bases. The CDR3 here is CACGQSYEQYF. DNA of the CDR3: TGTGCCTGCGGACAGTCCTACGAGCAGTACTTC.

The gene calls are TRBV6-5 and TRBJ2-5, with D hard to call. The CDR3 is 13 amino acids. Trimming removed 2 bases at V and 4 bases at J, with 8 bases between. CDR1 and CDR2 from the germline V gene are MNHEY and SVGAGI. Written as DNA, the CDR3 is TGTGCCAGCAGTTACGACATAGGAGAGACCCAGTACTTC. Translation: CASSYDIGETQYF.

The V and J genes are TRBV7-9 and TRBJ1-1; D gene unclear. The CDR3 totals 12 residues. Germline V gives CDR1 SEHNR, CDR2 FQNEAQ (reference sequence). Trimming took off 3 bases at V and 9 bases at J, with 11 bases between the two ends. In DNA form, the CDR3 reads TGTGCCAGCAGCTTGGTAGCGGAGAAAGCTTTCTTT. It encodes CASSLVAEKAFF.